These T cell receptor beta chains were read from a single sample in a study of blood T cell repertoires in COVID-19. Measured with immunoSEQ multiplex PCR; TCRdb has only the in-frame clones, and not every one. The sample lists fewer than 250,000 clones; around nine tenths were seen once. The sample comprised peripheral blood. The receptor source for this set is a man in his thirties or forties with acute or convalescent COVID-19. CDR3s include the opening cysteine and the closing phenylalanine or tryptophan. The order of the fields is CDR3 DNA, CDR3 protein, J gene, V gene, clone size, D gene. A D gene is named only where the DNA matches it firmly. Expanded clones get a size class; other rows say once, few or many, or leave the size out.

CDR3 DNA: TGTGCCAGCAGCCTCGACAGGGTCTACACCTTC; CDR3 protein: CASSLDRVYTF; J gene: TRBJ1-2; V gene: TRBV28; clone size: -; D gene: TRBD1
CDR3 DNA: TGTGCCAGCAGCCAAGACCAGGGACTCATGATCTACGAGCAGTACTTC; CDR3 protein: CASSQDQGLMIYEQYF; J gene: TRBJ2-7; V gene: TRBV4-2; clone size: once; D gene: -
CDR3 DNA: TGTGCCAGCAGCCAAGACGGTGGAGGCACTGAAGCTTTCTTT; CDR3 protein: CASSQDGGGTEAFF; J gene: TRBJ1-1; V gene: TRBV14; clone size: -; D gene: -
CDR3 DNA: TGTGCCAGCAGTAGACAGGGGAACTATGGCTACACCTTC; CDR3 protein: CASSRQGNYGYTF; J gene: TRBJ1-2; V gene: TRBV7-2; clone size: -; D gene: TRBD1
CDR3 DNA: TGTGCCAGTAGTAGACGGACAGGGAACTACGAGCAGTACTTC; CDR3 protein: CASSRRTGNYEQYF; J gene: TRBJ2-7; V gene: TRBV19; clone size: -; D gene: TRBD1
CDR3 DNA: TGTGCCAGCAGCTCTCCAGGGTGGCACCAAGAGACCCAGTACTTC; CDR3 protein: CASSSPGWHQETQYF; J gene: TRBJ2-5; V gene: TRBV7-9; clone size: once; D gene: -
CDR3 DNA: TGTGCCAGCAGCTTGTCCCGGGGTTTCAATCAGCCCCAGCATTTT; CDR3 protein: CASSLSRGFNQPQHF; J gene: TRBJ1-5; V gene: TRBV5-8; clone size: few; D gene: -
CDR3 DNA: TGTGCCAGCTCACCAGGGGCGGGGATCCAAGAGACCCAGTACTTC; CDR3 protein: CASSPGAGIQETQYF; J gene: TRBJ2-5; V gene: TRBV18; clone size: -; D gene: -
CDR3 DNA: TGTGCCTGGGTGAATTCGGACAGGGCCTCCCTAGCCTTC; CDR3 protein: CAWVNSDRASLAF; J gene: TRBJ1-2; V gene: TRBV30; clone size: -; D gene: TRBD1
CDR3 DNA: TGTGCCAGCAGCGTAGGGACAGCCTCCTACAATGAGCAGTTCTTC; CDR3 protein: CASSVGTASYNEQFF; J gene: TRBJ2-1; V gene: TRBV9; clone size: -; D gene: -
CDR3 DNA: TGTGCCAGCAGCCCGGGGGGTAGCGGGAACTACGAGCAGTACTTC; CDR3 protein: CASSPGGSGNYEQYF; J gene: TRBJ2-7; V gene: TRBV11-2; clone size: -; D gene: TRBD2
CDR3 DNA: TGTGCCAGTAGTCTTCCACAGGGGTTTAACTATGGCTACACCTTC; CDR3 protein: CASSLPQGFNYGYTF; J gene: TRBJ1-2; V gene: TRBV19; clone size: -; D gene: TRBD1
CDR3 DNA: TGTGCCAGCAGTGAATTCCCCAGGGACTATGGCTACACCTTC; CDR3 protein: CASSEFPRDYGYTF; J gene: TRBJ1-2; V gene: TRBV2; clone size: -; D gene: -
CDR3 DNA: TGTGCCTGGAGTCGGGGTCAGGGGTGGTCGGGCACTGAAGCTTTCTTT; CDR3 protein: CAWSRGQGWSGTEAFF; J gene: TRBJ1-1; V gene: TRBV30; clone size: -; D gene: -
CDR3 DNA: TGTGCCACCATACGGGGAGGCTCCTACAATGAGCAGTTCTTC; CDR3 protein: CATIRGGSYNEQFF; J gene: TRBJ2-1; V gene: TRBV19; clone size: -; D gene: -
CDR3 DNA: TGTGCCACCTGGGCGGGGGGGCAAGAGACCCAGTACTTC; CDR3 protein: CATWAGGQETQYF; J gene: TRBJ2-5; V gene: TRBV19; clone size: -; D gene: TRBD2
CDR3 DNA: TGTGCCAGCAGCTTAGGGCACCGGGGTAATGAAAAACTGTTTTTT; CDR3 protein: CASSLGHRGNEKLFF; J gene: TRBJ1-4; V gene: TRBV7-9; clone size: few; D gene: -
CDR3 DNA: TGTGCCAGCAGTCTAATGACTAGCGGCTCCTACAATGAGCAGTTCTTC; CDR3 protein: CASSLMTSGSYNEQFF; J gene: TRBJ2-1; V gene: TRBV9; clone size: -; D gene: TRBD2